This T cell receptor (beta chain) is from a study of a mutant IDH1 vaccine in newly diagnosed glioma. The wider study: The initiation of vaccination occurred 4-6 weeks after radiotherapy alone, or with temozolomide cycles. Treated individuals were about 62% male and approximately 40% female, averaging roughly 38 years of age.

This clone was seen only once. Antigen unknown. Time point defined: week 35, safety follow-up. Every vaccination contained 300 ug of the mutant IDH1 20-mer peptide and was paired with topical imiquimod. Vaccinations, eight in total, occurred in weeks 1, 3, 5, 7, 11, 15, 19, 23. Astrocytomas that were new, WHO grade 3 or 4, IDH1-mutant and ATRX-lost were present in the donors. TCRdb keeps only in-frame clones here, not all; method: immunoSEQ multiplex PCR. The data hold approximately 60,000 clones, with approximately 87% observed a single time. The origin of this receptor is a man aged 40-50 years with glioma. Sequencing used PBMCs, obtained from a glioma patient whose treatment included an IDH1 peptide vaccine.

CDR3 loop: CASSKTGAYEQYF. DNA for the CDR3: TGCGCCAGCAGCAAGACAGGAGCCTACGAGCAGTACTTC. V and J are TRBV5-1 and TRBJ2-7; possible D gene TRBD1, 6 bases. Looked up from germline, CDR1 is SGHRS and CDR2 is YFSETQ. CDR3 length: 13 residues. V was cut by 4 bases and J by 2 bases, with 10 bases left in between.